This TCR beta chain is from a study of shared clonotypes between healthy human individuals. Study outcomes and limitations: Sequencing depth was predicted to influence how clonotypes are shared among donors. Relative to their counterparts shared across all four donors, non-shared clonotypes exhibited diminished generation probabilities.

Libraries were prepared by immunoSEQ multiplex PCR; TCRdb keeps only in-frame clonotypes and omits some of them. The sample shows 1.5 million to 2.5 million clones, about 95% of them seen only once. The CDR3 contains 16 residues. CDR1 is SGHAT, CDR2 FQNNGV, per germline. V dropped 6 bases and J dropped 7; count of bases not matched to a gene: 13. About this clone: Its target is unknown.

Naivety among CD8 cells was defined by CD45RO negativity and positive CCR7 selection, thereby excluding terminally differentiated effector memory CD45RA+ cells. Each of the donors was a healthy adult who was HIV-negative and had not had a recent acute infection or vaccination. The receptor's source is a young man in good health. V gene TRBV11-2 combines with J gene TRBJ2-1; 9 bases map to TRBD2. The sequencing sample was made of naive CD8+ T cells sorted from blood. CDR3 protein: CASRLLAGQKDNEQFF. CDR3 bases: TGTGCCAGCAGGCTACTAGCGGGCCAGAAGGATAATGAGCAGTTCTTC.